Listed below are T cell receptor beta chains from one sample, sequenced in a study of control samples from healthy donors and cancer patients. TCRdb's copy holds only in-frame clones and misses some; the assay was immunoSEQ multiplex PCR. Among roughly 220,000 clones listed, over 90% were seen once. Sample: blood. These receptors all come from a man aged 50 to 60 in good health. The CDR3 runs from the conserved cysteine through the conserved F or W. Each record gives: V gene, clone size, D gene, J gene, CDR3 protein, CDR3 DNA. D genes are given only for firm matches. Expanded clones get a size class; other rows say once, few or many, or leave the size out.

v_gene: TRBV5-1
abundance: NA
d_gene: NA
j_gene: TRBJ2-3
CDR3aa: CASGGGGPTDTQYF
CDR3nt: TGCGCCAGCGGGGGCGGGGGACCCACAGATACGCAGTATTTT

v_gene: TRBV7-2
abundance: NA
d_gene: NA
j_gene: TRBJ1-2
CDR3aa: CASSLSNNYGYTF
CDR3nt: TGTGCCAGCAGCTTATCGAACAACTATGGCTACACCTTC

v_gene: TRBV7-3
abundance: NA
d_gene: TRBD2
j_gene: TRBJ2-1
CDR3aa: CASSPLGSGGAPVLNEQFF
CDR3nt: TGTGCCAGCAGCCCACTCGGCAGCGGGGGGGCTCCGGTCCTCAATGAGCAGTTCTTC

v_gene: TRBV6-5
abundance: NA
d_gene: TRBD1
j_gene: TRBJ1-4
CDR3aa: CASSTGDLDEKLFF
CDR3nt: TGTGCCAGCAGTACAGGGGACCTAGATGAAAAACTGTTTTTT

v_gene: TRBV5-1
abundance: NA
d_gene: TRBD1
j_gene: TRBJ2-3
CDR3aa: CASSSDFLDRRSTDTQYF
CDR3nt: TGCGCCAGCAGCTCCGACTTCTTGGACAGGAGGAGCACAGATACGCAGTATTTT

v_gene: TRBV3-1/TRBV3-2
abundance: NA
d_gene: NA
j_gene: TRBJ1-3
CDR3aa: CASLGRGPGVPTIYF
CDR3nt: TGTGCCAGTTTGGGTCGAGGCCCTGGAGTCCCCACCATATATTTT

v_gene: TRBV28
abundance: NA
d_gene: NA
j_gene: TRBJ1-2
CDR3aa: CASSLRTPFGEGYTF
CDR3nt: TGTGCCAGCAGCCTAAGGACCCCTTTTGGTGAGGGCTACACCTTC

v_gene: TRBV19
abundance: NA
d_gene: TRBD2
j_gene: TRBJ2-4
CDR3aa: CAGSPGGGLAKNIQYF
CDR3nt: TGTGCCGGTAGCCCCGGGGGGGGGCTAGCCAAAAACATTCAGTACTTC

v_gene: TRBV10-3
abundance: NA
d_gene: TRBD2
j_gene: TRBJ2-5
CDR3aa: CAISPSGGAPETQYF
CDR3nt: TGTGCCATCAGTCCCAGCGGGGGGGCCCCCGAGACCCAGTACTTC

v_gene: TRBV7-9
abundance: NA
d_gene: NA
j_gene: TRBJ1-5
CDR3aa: CASSPYKDQPQHF
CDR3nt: TGTGCCAGCAGCCCTTACAAGGACCAGCCCCAGCATTTT

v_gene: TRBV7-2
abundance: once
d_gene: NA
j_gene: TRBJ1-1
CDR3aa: CASSATGRVTTEAFF
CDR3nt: TGTGCCAGCAGCGCAACGGGCAGGGTGACAACTGAAGCTTTCTTT

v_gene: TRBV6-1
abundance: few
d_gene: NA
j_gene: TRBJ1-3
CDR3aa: CASSDQLTVGGNTIYF
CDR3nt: TGTGCCAGCAGTGATCAGCTGACAGTTGGAGGAAACACCATATATTTT

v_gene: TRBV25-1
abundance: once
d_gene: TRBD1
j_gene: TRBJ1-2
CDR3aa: CASSAGGTGGNGYTF
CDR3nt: TGTGCCAGCAGTGCTGGGGGGACAGGAGGCAATGGCTACACCTTC

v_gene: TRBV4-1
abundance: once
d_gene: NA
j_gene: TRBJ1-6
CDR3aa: CASSQGAASSYNSPLHF
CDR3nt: TGCGCCAGCAGCCAAGGGGCAGCTAGCTCCTATAATTCACCCCTCCACTTT

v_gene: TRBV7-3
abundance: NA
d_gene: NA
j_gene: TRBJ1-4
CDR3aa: CASSLRQNEKLFF
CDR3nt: TGTGCCAGCAGCTTACGACAGAATGAAAAACTGTTTTTT

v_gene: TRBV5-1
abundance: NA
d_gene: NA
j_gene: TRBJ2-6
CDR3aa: CASRLGRVTGANVLTF
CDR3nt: TGCGCCAGCAGGTTGGGCAGGGTGACTGGGGCCAACGTCCTGACTTTC

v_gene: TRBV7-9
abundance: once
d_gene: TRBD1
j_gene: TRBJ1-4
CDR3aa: CASSARTGLELFF
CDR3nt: TGTGCCAGCAGCGCTAGGACAGGCCTTGAACTGTTTTTT

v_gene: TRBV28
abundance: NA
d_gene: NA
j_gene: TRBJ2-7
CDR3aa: CASTTGGLRQGVYEQYF
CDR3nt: TGTGCCAGCACCACTGGGGGGTTAAGACAGGGAGTCTACGAGCAGTACTTC

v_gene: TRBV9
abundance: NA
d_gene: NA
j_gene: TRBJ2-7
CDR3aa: CASSPRPENGEQYF
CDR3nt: TGTGCCAGCAGCCCCCGACCGGAGAACGGCGAGCAGTACTTC

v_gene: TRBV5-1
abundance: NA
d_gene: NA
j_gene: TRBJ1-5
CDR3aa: CASSLGGSEQPQHF
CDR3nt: TGCGCCAGCAGCTTGGGCGGCAGCGAGCAGCCCCAGCATTTT

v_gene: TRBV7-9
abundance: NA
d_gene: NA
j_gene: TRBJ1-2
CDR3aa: CASSYTVDDYGYTF
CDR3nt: TGTGCCAGCAGTTATACTGTGGACGACTATGGCTACACCTTC